This TCR beta chain originates from a study of blood T cell repertoires in COVID-19. Study information: Sources were T cells, B-cell-depleted T cells, or PBMCs; the material itself was cDNA or gDNA.

Germline CDR1 reads KGHSH; CDR2 reads LQKENI. V gave up 6 bases and J gave up 6 bases; unmatched junction bases: 7. The CDR3 consists of 14 residues. In the original workflow: Amplification from reference gene primers served as the basis for estimated nucleated cell counts. The repertoire was sequenced with immunoSEQ multiplex PCR; TCRdb's copy has only in-frame clones and lacks some. That table gives V, J and clone size, and the DNA gave D and trimming. The sample consists of about 250,000 clones, 65% to 85% of them appearing once. This clone was observed a few times. The receptor was isolated from a man in his fifties or sixties with active or convalescent COVID-19. The sequenced sample consisted of peripheral blood. The V gene is TRBV18, the J gene TRBJ1-5, with 8 positions matching TRBD1. CDR3 DNA sequence: TGTGCCAGCTCCCCGGACAGGGCTTTTCAGCCCCAGCATTTT. It encodes CASSPDRAFQPQHF.